Considering frequency, the clone carrying this T cell receptor (beta chain) is medium-sized. Antigen: not known. Some 39,000 genome equivalents of blood DNA were amplified for TRB. This entry belongs to a study of T cell clusters in autoimmune cytopenias. Study findings and constraints: TRB repertoire shifts in secondary cytopenia and chronic lymphocytic leukemia mostly reflected lymphoma, not autoimmunity.

The CDR3 sequence is 16 residues long. Germline loops: CDR1 SQVTM, CDR2 ANQGSEA. One tube held mixed TRB-A and TRB-B primer pools for touch-down PCR. TCRdb reworked the multiplex PCR reads into one entry per CDR3 protein, no DNA. The table lists 6,000 to 7,000 distinct CDR3 sequences. These data are also associated with another study on T cell repertoires in aging, cancer and after chemotherapy.

This TCR was sampled from a human donor in good health. Sequenced sample: peripheral blood. The chain uses TRBV29-1 and TRBJ2-1; TCRdb selects TRBD1, and the lack of DNA leaves this call unchecked. This chain's CDR3 is CSVHTTRAGGLAEQFF.